This T cell receptor beta chain was retrieved from a study of human T cells and chemical hapten exposure. Study background: Throughout the approximately 25-week study, diphenylcyclopropenone was applied weekly to the patients' scalps. Notes on the study in general: Among TCRs, those above 1 in 1000 frequency were unaffected by DPC sensitization. Expanded TCRs were compared with controls, and the expanded TCRs formed significantly more large CDR3 similarity clusters.

As to this clonotype: Its antigen is undetermined.

Described time point: patch test 3, about 24 weeks after DPC sensitization. The sample's treatment: therapeutic diphenylcyclopropenone sensitization with weekly scalp DPC. This CDR3 is built from 14 residues. Germline V gene lookup returns CDR1 DFQATT and CDR2 SNEGSKA (reference sequence). The V segment lost 5 bases and the J segment 2 bases; nucleotides outside the gene matches: 9. Per the original methods: Samples ranged from about 23,224 to 700,000 TCRs, with a median of approximately 90,000. One entry per CDR3 protein results from TCRdb running MiXCR on the RACE reads. Clone size and V and J calls follow TCRdb, not the original study. Of around 70,000 distinct CDR3 sequences in the sample, approximately 10% were seen once.

Sequenced material: whole blood, taken in connection with sensitization to the hapten diphenylcyclopropenone (DPC). The TCR sequence derives from a woman aged 45-59 years with alopecia areata. Some clones in this sample may be carry-over from other donors' samples. The chain recombines TRBV20-1 with TRBJ2-7; 7 nucleotides match TRBD1. The CDR3 here is CSAPPRDRAYEQYF. DNA of the CDR3: TGCAGTGCTCCCCCCCGAGACAGGGCCTACGAGCAGTACTTC.